This T cell receptor beta chain was recorded in a study of PD-L1 blockade in urothelial cancer. Study-level information: At 3 weeks after treatment start (second dose) and again at 6 weeks, blood was analyzed.

This table comes from immunoSEQ multiplex PCR, and its TCRdb copy is limited to in-frame clones, with some not included. The sample includes about 91,000 clones, roughly nine tenths seen only once; the top ten take approximately 9%. Germline CDR1 is SGDLS and CDR2 is YYNGEE. The CDR3 length is 16 residues. The J segment lost 6 bases and the V segment lost 0 bases, leaving 4 bases of the junction unmatched. The chain couples TRBV9 to TRBJ2-2, with 11 bases that match TRBD2. The sequenced sample was PBMCs, obtained around atezolizumab (anti-PD-L1) treatment. The receptor's source is a man in his 60s with urothelial cancer. CDR3 amino acids: CASSVGSGRAAGELFF. The CDR3 DNA reads TGTGCCAGCAGCGTAGGTAGCGGGAGGGCTGCCGGGGAGCTGTTTTTT.